This T cell receptor (beta chain) was captured in a study of cytomegalovirus exposure and HLA in healthy donors. The wider study: Researchers previously reported finding roughly 120 million unique TCR beta sequences from 170 million or so T cells. Findings and caveats of the study: Later work showed greater clonal expansion in HLA-associated TCR beta chains than in equally common others. A cluster of highly shared sequence variants was likely a sequencing artifact.

The germline V gene has CDR1 SGHRS and CDR2 YFSETQ. The CDR3 extends over 14 amino acids. With 1 base removed from V and 6 bases from J, the gap between germline ends came to 8 bases. The primer mix had 60 Vbeta and 13 Jbeta primers. Authors' methods: A later analysis counted 65 million to 90 million unique TCR beta chains, roughly 11 million shared. Profiling relied on immunoSEQ multiplex PCR, and the TCRdb table lists in-frame clones only, not all of them. V, J and clone size derive from that table, while D and trimming were established from the DNA sequence. This sample has 100,000 to 150,000 clones, with roughly 79% found just once. On this clone itself: Its antigen is as yet unknown.

V gene TRBV5-1 combines with J gene TRBJ1-6; D call uncertain. The sequencing input was PBMCs. The TCR comes from a middle-aged woman in good health and CMV-seronegative. This CDR3 reads CASSLPSLNSPLHF. The CDR3 DNA sequence: TGCGCCAGCAGCTTGCCAAGCCTTAATTCACCCCTCCACTTT.